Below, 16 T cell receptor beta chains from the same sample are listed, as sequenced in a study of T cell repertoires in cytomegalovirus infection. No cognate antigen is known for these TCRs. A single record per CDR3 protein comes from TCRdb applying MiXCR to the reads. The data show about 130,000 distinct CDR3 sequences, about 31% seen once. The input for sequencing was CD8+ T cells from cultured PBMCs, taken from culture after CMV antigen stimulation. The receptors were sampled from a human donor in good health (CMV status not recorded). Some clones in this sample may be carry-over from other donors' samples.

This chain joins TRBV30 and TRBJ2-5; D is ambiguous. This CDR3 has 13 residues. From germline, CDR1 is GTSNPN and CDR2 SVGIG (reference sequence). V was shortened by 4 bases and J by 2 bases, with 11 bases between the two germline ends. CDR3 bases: TGTGCCTGGACTGGGCGCATGCAAGAGACCCAGTACTTC. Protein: CAWTGRMQETQYF.

For the CDR3, the DNA is TGTGCCACCAGCAGCCTAGTATGGGGGTACACTGAAGCTTTCTTT. Translated, it gives CATSSLVWGYTEAFF. V and J are TRBV15 and TRBJ1-1; TRBD1 might be the D (5 bases). The germline gives CDR1 LNHNV, CDR2 YYDKDF (reference sequence). The CDR3 consists of 15 residues. Between the trimmed V and J ends, which lost 3 bases and 3 bases, there was a span of 14 bases.

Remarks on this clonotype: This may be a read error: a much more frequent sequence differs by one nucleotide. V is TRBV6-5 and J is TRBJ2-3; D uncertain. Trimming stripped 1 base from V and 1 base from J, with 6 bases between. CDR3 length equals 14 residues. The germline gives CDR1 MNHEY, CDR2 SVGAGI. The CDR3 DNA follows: TGTGCCAGCAGTTACTACGGTGGCACAGATACGCAGTATTTT. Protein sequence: CASSYYGGTDTQYF.

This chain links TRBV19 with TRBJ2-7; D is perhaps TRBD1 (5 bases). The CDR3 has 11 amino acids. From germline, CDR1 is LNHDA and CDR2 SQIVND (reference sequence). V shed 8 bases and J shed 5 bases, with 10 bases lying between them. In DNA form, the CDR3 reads TGTGCCAGTGGCCAGACAGACGAGCAGTACTTC. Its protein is CASGQTDEQYF.

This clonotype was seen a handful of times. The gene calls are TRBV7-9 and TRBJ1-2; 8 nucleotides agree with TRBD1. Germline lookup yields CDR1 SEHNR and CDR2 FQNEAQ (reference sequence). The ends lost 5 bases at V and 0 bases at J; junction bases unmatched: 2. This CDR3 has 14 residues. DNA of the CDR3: TGTGCCAGCAGCCAGGGACAGGCTAACTATGGCTACACCTTC. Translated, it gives CASSQGQANYGYTF.

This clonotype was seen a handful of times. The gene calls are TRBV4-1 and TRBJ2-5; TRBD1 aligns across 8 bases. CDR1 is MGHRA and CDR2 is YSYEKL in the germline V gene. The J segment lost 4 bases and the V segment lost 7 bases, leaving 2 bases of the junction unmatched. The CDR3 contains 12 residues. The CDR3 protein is CASNDRGETQYF. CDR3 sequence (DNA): TGCGCCAGCAACGACAGGGGAGAGACCCAGTACTTC.

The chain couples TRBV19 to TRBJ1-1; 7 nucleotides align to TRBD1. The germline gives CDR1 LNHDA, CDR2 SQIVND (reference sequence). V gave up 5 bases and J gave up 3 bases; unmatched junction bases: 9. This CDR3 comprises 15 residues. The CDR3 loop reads CASSSQTGMDTEAFF. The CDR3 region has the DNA TGTGCCAGTAGTTCACAGACAGGGATGGACACTGAAGCTTTCTTT.

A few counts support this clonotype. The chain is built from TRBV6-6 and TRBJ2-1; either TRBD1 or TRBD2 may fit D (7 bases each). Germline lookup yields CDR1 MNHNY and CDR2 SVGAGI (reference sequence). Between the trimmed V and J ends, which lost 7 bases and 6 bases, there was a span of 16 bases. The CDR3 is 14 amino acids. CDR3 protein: CASNDREGFNEQFF. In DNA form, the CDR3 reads TGTGCCAGCAATGACAGGGAGGGATTCAATGAGCAGTTCTTC.

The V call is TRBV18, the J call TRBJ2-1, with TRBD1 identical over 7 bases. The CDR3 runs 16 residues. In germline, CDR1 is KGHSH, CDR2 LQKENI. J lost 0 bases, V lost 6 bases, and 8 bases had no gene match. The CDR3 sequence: CASSSTGTSSYNEQFF. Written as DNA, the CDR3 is TGTGCCAGCTCCTCGACAGGGACGAGCTCCTACAATGAGCAGTTCTTC.

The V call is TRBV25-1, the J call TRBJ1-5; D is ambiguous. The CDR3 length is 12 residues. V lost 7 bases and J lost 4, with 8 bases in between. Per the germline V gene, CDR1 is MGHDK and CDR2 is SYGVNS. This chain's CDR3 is CASKDGNQPQHF. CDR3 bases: TGTGCCAGCAAGGACGGGAATCAGCCCCAGCATTTT.

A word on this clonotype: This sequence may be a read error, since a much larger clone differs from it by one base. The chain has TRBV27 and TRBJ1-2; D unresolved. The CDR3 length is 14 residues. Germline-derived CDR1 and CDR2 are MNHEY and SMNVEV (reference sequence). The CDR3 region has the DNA TGTGCCAACAGTTTATTTTTTGACGGCTATGGCTACACCTTC. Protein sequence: CANSLFFDGYGYTF.

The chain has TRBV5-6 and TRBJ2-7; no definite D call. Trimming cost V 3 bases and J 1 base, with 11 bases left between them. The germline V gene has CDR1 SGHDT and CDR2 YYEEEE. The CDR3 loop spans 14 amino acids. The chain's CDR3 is CASSYPDLSYEQYF. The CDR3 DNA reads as TGTGCCAGCAGCTACCCGGACCTATCCTACGAGCAGTACTTC.

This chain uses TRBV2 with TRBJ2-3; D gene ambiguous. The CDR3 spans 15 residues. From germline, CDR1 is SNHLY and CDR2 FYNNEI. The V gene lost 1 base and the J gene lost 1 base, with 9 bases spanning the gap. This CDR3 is CASSEETSRTDTQYF. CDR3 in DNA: TGTGCCAGCAGTGAAGAGACTTCGCGCACAGATACGCAGTATTTT.

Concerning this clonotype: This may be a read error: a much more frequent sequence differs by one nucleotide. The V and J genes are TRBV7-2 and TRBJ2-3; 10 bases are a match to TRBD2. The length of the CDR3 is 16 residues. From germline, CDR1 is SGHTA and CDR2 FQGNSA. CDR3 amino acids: CASSSLAGAGTETQYF. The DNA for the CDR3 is TGTGCCAGCAGCTCCCTAGCGGGGGCCGGCACAGAGACGCAGTATTTT.

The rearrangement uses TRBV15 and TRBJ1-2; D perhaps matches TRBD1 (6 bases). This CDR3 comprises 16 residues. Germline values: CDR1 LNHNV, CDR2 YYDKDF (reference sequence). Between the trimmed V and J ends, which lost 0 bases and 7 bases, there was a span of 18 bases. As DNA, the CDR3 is TGTGCCACCAGCAGAGAGAAGGACAGTAATCTGCCTGGCTACACCTTC. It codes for CATSREKDSNLPGYTF. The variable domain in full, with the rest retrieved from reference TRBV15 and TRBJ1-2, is DAMVIQNPRYQVTQFGKPVTLSCSQTLNHNVMYWYQQKSSQAPKLLFHYYDKDFNNEADTPDNFQSRRPNTSFCFLDIRSPGLGDTAMYLCATSREKDSNLPGYTFGSGTRLTVV.

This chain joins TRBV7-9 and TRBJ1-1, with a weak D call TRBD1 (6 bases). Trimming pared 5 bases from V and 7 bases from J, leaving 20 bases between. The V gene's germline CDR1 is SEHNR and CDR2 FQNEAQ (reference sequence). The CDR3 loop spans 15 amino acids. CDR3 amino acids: CASSPFIARGFEAFF. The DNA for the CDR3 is TGTGCCAGCAGCCCGTTTATCGCAAGGGGGTTTGAAGCTTTCTTT.